These 28 T cell receptor beta chains were all obtained from the same sample, sequenced in a study of cytomegalovirus exposure and HLA in healthy donors. A multiplex PCR was run with 60 Vbeta primers and 13 Jbeta primers. Only in-frame clones appear in the TCRdb table, and some are missing; sequencing was by immunoSEQ multiplex PCR. This sample has tens of thousands of clones; roughly 63% occur once, and the top ten carry 6.3%. The sample taken for sequencing was PBMCs. These receptors were taken from a woman in her thirties in good health and CMV-seronegative.

This clone was detected a few times. The chain carries TRBV5-1 and TRBJ2-5; the D gene is possibly TRBD2 (6 bases). Germline V gene sequence: CDR1 SGHRS, CDR2 YFSETQ. Trimming pared 4 bases from V and 5 bases from J, leaving 21 bases between. The length of the CDR3 is 16 residues. CDR3 loop: CASSPFLRRGKETQYF. The CDR3 DNA is TGCGCCAGCAGCCCCTTTCTCCGGAGGGGTAAGGAGACCCAGTACTTC. Based on the CDR3 plus reference TRBV5-1 and TRBJ2-5, the full variable domain is KAGVTQTPRYLIKTRGQQVTLSCSPISGHRSVSWYQQTPGQGLQFLFEYFSETQRNKGNFPGRFSGRQFSNSRSEMNVSTLELGDSALYLCASSPFLRRGKETQYFGPGTRLLVL.

Note on this clone: Different DNA sequences within this sample yield the same CDR3. The rearrangement links TRBV6-5 to TRBJ1-1; D gene unclear. Germline-derived CDR1 and CDR2 are MNHEY and SVGAGI. The V end lost 0 bases, the J end lost 5 bases, and 7 bases lay between the germline ends. The CDR3 consists of 13 residues. The CDR3 DNA reads TGTGCCAGCAGTTACTCGACGGGGACTGAAGCTTTCTTT. Protein product: CASSYSTGTEAFF.

The rearrangement uses TRBV6-4 and TRBJ2-2; D not resolved. With 4 bases removed from V and 1 base from J, the gap between germline ends came to 4 bases. The germline CDR1 and CDR2 sequences are MRHNA and SNTAGT. This CDR3 contains 13 residues. The CDR3: CASSVGNTGELFF. As DNA, the CDR3 is TGTGCCAGCAGTGTCGGGAACACCGGGGAGCTGTTTTTT.

The CDR3 sequence: CAWRDTNIQYF. The CDR3 DNA reads TGTGCCTGGAGGGACACAAACATTCAGTACTTC. The chain carries TRBV30 and TRBJ2-4; perhaps TRBD1 as D (5 bases). Trimming pared 3 bases from V and 6 bases from J, leaving 6 bases between. In germline, CDR1 is GTSNPN, CDR2 SVGIG (reference sequence). This CDR3 comprises 11 residues.

The chain combines TRBV6-5 with TRBJ2-5; D gene ambiguous. The CDR3 is made up of 11 amino acids. The V and J ends lost 6 bases and 4 bases respectively, with 6 bases between them. Germline V CDR1 and CDR2: MNHEY, SVGAGI. DNA of the CDR3: TGTGCCAGCAGCCCCGGAGAGACCCAGTACTTC. Amino acid sequence: CASSPGETQYF.

The V call is TRBV10-1, the J call TRBJ2-7; 11 nucleotides agree with TRBD2. Germline V gives CDR1 WNHNN, CDR2 SYGVQD (reference sequence). V lost 6 bases, J lost 3 bases, and 13 bases stayed unmatched. This CDR3 contains 17 residues. CDR3 residues: CASRVGTSGNCLYEQYF. In nucleotides, the CDR3 is TGCGCCAGCAGGGTCGGGACTAGCGGAAACTGCCTCTACGAGCAGTACTTC.

The gene calls are TRBV27 and TRBJ1-2; maybe TRBD1 (5 bases). The CDR3 length is 16 residues. The germline CDR1 and CDR2 sequences are MNHEY and SMNVEV (reference sequence). Trimming took off 5 bases at V and 11 bases at J, with 27 bases between the two ends. Here the CDR3 reads CASSPWGTGSMVGYTF. The CDR3 nucleotides are TGTGCCAGCAGTCCCTGGGGCACGGGTTCTATGGTAGGGTACACCTTC.

The V call is TRBV4-2, the J call TRBJ1-4; TRBD1 matches 9 bases. Germline CDR1 reads LGHNA; CDR2 reads YNFKEQ. This CDR3 comprises 17 residues. With 4 bases clipped from V and 9 bases from J, the junction kept 15 bases outside the gene matches. The CDR3: CASSRLLLGTGPKKLFF. Written as DNA, the CDR3 is TGTGCCAGCAGCCGACTGCTGCTCGGGACAGGGCCGAAAAAACTGTTTTTT.

J is TRBJ2-2 and V is TRBV7-9; 7 bases are a match to TRBD1. Trimming took 10 bases from V and 5 from J; bases not matched to a gene: 7. In germline, CDR1 is SEHNR, CDR2 FQNEAQ (reference sequence). This CDR3 has 13 amino acids. The CDR3 protein is CATRSRGTGELFF. The CDR3 nucleotides are TGTGCCACCCGCTCCAGGGGGACCGGGGAGCTGTTTTTT.

The chain employs TRBV16 and TRBJ2-7, with a possible D match to TRBD1 (6 bases). Trimming cost V 6 bases and J 3 bases, with 12 bases left between them. CDR3 length: 13 amino acids. CDR1 is KGHSY and CDR2 is FQNENV in the germline V gene. This CDR3 reads CASRRQEGYEQYF. The CDR3, as DNA: TGTGCCAGCAGGCGACAGGAAGGCTACGAGCAGTACTTC.

The chain employs TRBV27 and TRBJ2-7; 9 nucleotides agree with TRBD1. With V trimmed by 6 bases and J by 0 bases, 6 bases remained unmatched. The CDR3 totals 15 residues. From germline, CDR1 is MNHEY and CDR2 SMNVEV (reference sequence). CDR3 coding DNA: TGTGCCAGCAGATACACAGGGGGCCTCTCCTACGAGCAGTACTTC. This encodes CASRYTGGLSYEQYF.

The chain combines TRBV27 with TRBJ1-1; 11 bases map to TRBD1. Germline V gene sequence: CDR1 MNHEY, CDR2 SMNVEV (reference sequence). The CDR3 length is 16 residues. V trimming: 3 bases; J trimming: 5 bases; junction bases outside the gene matches: 8. The CDR3, as DNA: TGTGCCAGCAGTTTCATCACCGGGACAGGGGGAACTGAAGCTTTCTTT. This sequence encodes CASSFITGTGGTEAFF.

This clone was picked up a small number of times. The chain employs TRBV5-4 and TRBJ2-7; D remains ambiguous. Germline CDR1 SGHNT, CDR2 YYREEE (reference sequence). V gave up 4 bases and J gave up 4 bases, with 9 bases separating them. CDR3 length: 12 amino acids. The CDR3 spells CASSQEEYEQYF. In DNA, the CDR3 is TGTGCCAGCAGCCAAGAGGAATACGAGCAGTACTTC.

This chain uses TRBV6-6 with TRBJ1-1; weak D call: TRBD1 (6 bases). This CDR3 region has 12 residues. V lost 11 bases to trimming and J lost 5 bases, with 15 bases between them. The germline V gene encodes CDR1 MNHNY and CDR2 SVGAGI (reference sequence). The CDR3 nucleotides are TGTGCCTCACAGGGTTTCGGGACTGAAGCTTTCTTT. Its protein product is CASQGFGTEAFF.

This clone occurred a few times. The chain is built from TRBV10-3 and TRBJ2-5, with TRBD2 identical over 10 bases. The V gene's germline CDR1 is ENHRY and CDR2 SYGVKD. CDR3 size: 14 residues. V trimming: 4 bases; J trimming: 2 bases; junction bases outside the gene matches: 1. The CDR3 DNA is TGTGCCATCAGTGGGACTAGCGGTCAAGAGACCCAGTACTTC. Translated, it gives CAISGTSGQETQYF.

This clone was observed once. The V and J genes are TRBV14 and TRBJ2-7, with D tentatively TRBD2 (6 bases). From germline, CDR1 is SGHDN and CDR2 FVKESK. CDR3 size: 15 residues. Between the trimmed V and J ends, which lost 0 bases and 2 bases, there was a span of 11 bases. DNA for the CDR3: TGTGCCAGCAGCCAAGATGTGGCGGGGCCCTACGAGCAGTACTTC. Residues: CASSQDVAGPYEQYF.

The chain has TRBV4-2 and TRBJ1-4; D gene uncertain. The CDR3 totals 15 residues. Trimming took off 0 bases at V and 13 bases at J, with 18 bases between the two ends. Germline CDR1 reads LGHNA; CDR2 reads YNFKEQ. As DNA, the CDR3 is TGTGCCAGCAGCCAAGAGGAGGGTCCCGACCGAAGACTGTTTTTT. It translates to CASSQEEGPDRRLFF.

The chain combines TRBV11-2 with TRBJ2-3; D remains unclear. Trimming left V 2 bases short and J 0 bases short, with 9 bases between. The germline V gene has CDR1 SGHAT and CDR2 FQNNGV. CDR3 length equals 15 residues. CDR3 sequence: CASSLSPQSTDTQYF. The CDR3 coding sequence is TGTGCCAGCAGCTTATCCCCCCAGAGCACAGATACGCAGTATTTT.

V and J are TRBV2 and TRBJ1-2, with D tentatively TRBD1 (5 bases). This CDR3 spans 16 amino acids. Trimming removed 0 bases from V and 7 bases from J, with 18 bases in between. The V gene's germline CDR1 is SNHLY and CDR2 FYNNEI. CDR3 sequence: CASSEADWQGLGGYTF. The CDR3 DNA follows: TGTGCCAGCAGTGAAGCGGATTGGCAGGGTCTTGGTGGCTACACCTTC. Supplemented by reference TRBV2 and TRBJ1-2, the full variable domain reads EPEVTQTPSHQVTQMGQEVILRCVPISNHLYFYWYRQILGQKVEFLVSFYNNEISEKSEIFDDQFSVERPDGSNFTLKIRSTKLEDSAMYFCASSEADWQGLGGYTFGSGTRLTVV.

The chain uses TRBV5-6 and TRBJ2-5; maybe TRBD2 (6 bases). CDR3 length: 14 residues. The V end lost 1 base, the J end lost 4 bases, and 11 bases lay between the germline ends. Germline CDR1 SGHDT, CDR2 YYEEEE. The CDR3 is CASSLLAARETQYF. The CDR3 bases are TGTGCCAGCAGCTTGTTAGCGGCGCGAGAGACCCAGTACTTC.

On this clone: Relative to the germline gene, one junction end is altered; a read error may explain this. The chain is built from TRBV7-9 and TRBJ2-1, with D possibly matching TRBD1 (6 bases). Germline lookup yields CDR1 SEHNR and CDR2 FQNEAQ (reference sequence). This CDR3 contains 12 residues. In DNA form, the CDR3 reads TGTTCCAGCAGGGGCAGAAACAATGAGCAGTTCTTC. It yields the protein CSSRGRNNEQFF.

CDR3 bases: TGTGCCAGCAGCCTCCGGGGGGGGACTACCTACGAGCAGTACTTC. It translates to CASSLRGGTTYEQYF. The chain is built from TRBV5-4 and TRBJ2-7, with TRBD2 matching 8 bases. With 4 bases clipped from V and 2 bases from J, the junction kept 8 bases outside the gene matches. The germline CDR1 and CDR2 sequences are SGHNT and YYREEE (reference sequence). The CDR3 consists of 15 residues.

This chain joins TRBV5-1 and TRBJ2-1; D may be TRBD2 (6 bases). This CDR3 has 13 residues. Germline V lookup: CDR1 SGHRS, CDR2 YFSETQ. V dropped 4 bases and J dropped 6 bases, with 11 bases sitting between them. The DNA for the CDR3 is TGCGCCAGCAGCAGGGACTTAGTCAATGAGCAGTTCTTC. Translation gives CASSRDLVNEQFF.

The rearrangement joins TRBV13 to TRBJ2-7; tentative D call: TRBD1 (6 bases). The CDR3 totals 14 residues. Per germline, CDR1 PRHDT and CDR2 FYEKMQ (reference sequence). Trimming cost V 5 bases and J 2 bases, with 13 bases left between them. CDR3 protein: CASSGGKAPYEQYF. The CDR3 coding sequence is TGTGCCAGCAGCGGGGGCAAGGCCCCCTACGAGCAGTACTTC.

The chain links TRBV6-6 to TRBJ1-5, with no clear D. CDR3 length: 14 residues. V shed 2 bases and J shed 1 base, with 6 bases lying between them. CDR1 MNHNY and CDR2 SVGAGI come from the germline V gene (reference sequence). CDR3 in DNA: TGTGCCAGCAGTTACGCGGGGAGCAATCAGCCCCAGCATTTT. Amino acid sequence: CASSYAGSNQPQHF.

The rearrangement uses TRBV23-1 and TRBJ2-3; D is ambiguous. TRBV23-1 is an open reading frame whose function is uncertain. CDR3 length: 11 residues. Trimming cost V 6 bases and J 7 bases, with 8 bases left between them. CDR3 DNA sequence: TGCGCCAGCAGCCCGCCTAATACGCAGTATTTT. Its translation is CASSPPNTQYF.

The chain is built from TRBV7-9 and TRBJ1-2; possibly TRBD1 for D (5 bases). Trimming took off 1 base at V and 4 bases at J, with 7 bases between the two ends. CDR1 and CDR2 from the germline V gene are SEHNR and FQNEAQ (reference sequence). This CDR3 contains 13 residues. The CDR3: CASSLDGAYGYTF. As DNA, the CDR3 is TGTGCCAGCAGCTTAGATGGGGCCTATGGCTACACCTTC.

The chain links TRBV15 to TRBJ2-5; 9 bases fit TRBD1. This CDR3 is 14 amino acids long. Losses at the gene ends were 5 bases for V and 3 bases for J; bases not matched to a gene: 4. CDR1 is LNHNV, CDR2 YYDKDF, per germline (reference sequence). This chain's CDR3 is CATSARQGEETQYF. DNA of the CDR3: TGTGCCACCAGCGCGCGACAGGGGGAAGAGACCCAGTACTTC.